Each of the 4 T cell receptor beta chains below was sequenced from the same sample in a study of beta chain features in type 1 diabetes. General study results and limits: Across all four CD4+ subsets, people with type 1 diabetes showed modestly shorter TCRB CDR3s.

Reverse transcribing all isolated RNA meant expressed TCRB transcripts were sequenced. Measured with immunoSEQ multiplex PCR; TCRdb has only the in-frame clones, and not every one. The sample comprises 600,000 to 700,000 clones, 13% of which are singletons, and approximately 0.021% rests with the top ten. These receptors' targets are unknown. The sample taken for sequencing was naive CD4+ T cells from blood. Receptors originate from a young man with type 1 diabetes.

The genes are TRBV7-2 and TRBJ1-1; weak D call: TRBD1 (5 bases). Germline V gene sequence: CDR1 SGHTA, CDR2 FQGNSA. The CDR3 is 13 residues long. V lost 3 bases and J lost 10, with 15 bases in between. The CDR3 DNA sequence: TGTGCCAGCAGCTTCCATTCAACGGGGCGAGCTTTCTTT. It is translated as CASSFHSTGRAFF.

This clone turned up a few times. This chain links TRBV29-1 with TRBJ2-1, with 7 bases that match TRBD1. Per germline, CDR1 SQVTM and CDR2 ANQGSEA. The CDR3 totals 15 residues. V was pared by 7 bases and J by 4 bases, with 13 bases of the junction left unmatched. CDR3: CSAGMRTGSYNEQFF. The CDR3 nucleotides read TGCAGCGCCGGGATGAGGACAGGATCTTACAATGAGCAGTTCTTC.

This clone was counted a few times. The chain employs TRBV7-9 and TRBJ1-1; D might be TRBD1 (5 bases). The CDR3 contains 15 residues. Germline V gives CDR1 SEHNR, CDR2 FQNEAQ (reference sequence). Trimming removed 4 bases from V and 5 bases from J, with 17 bases in between. The CDR3 coding sequence is TGTGCCAGCAGCTACCGGCCCAGGGTAGATACTGAAGCTTTCTTT. Amino acids: CASSYRPRVDTEAFF.

The J gene is TRBJ1-1, the V gene TRBV30, with 8 bases aligning to TRBD1. This CDR3 is built from 15 residues. Germline CDR1 GTSNPN, CDR2 SVGIG (reference sequence). Trimming cost V 0 bases and J 0 bases; bases outside gene matches: 3. CDR3 region: CAWSVRDRMNTEAFF. The CDR3 DNA reads TGTGCCTGGAGTGTCAGGGACAGGATGAACACTGAAGCTTTCTTT.